This T cell receptor (beta chain) was sequenced during a study of blood T cell repertoires in COVID-19. Across the whole study: The origin of the acute and convalescent COVID-19 samples was the United States, Italy and Spain.

Authors' data handling: Reference gene primer amplification in the assay estimated nucleated cell counts. Generated by immunoSEQ multiplex PCR, the TCRdb table keeps only in-frame clones and is missing some. That table is the source of V, J and clone size, and D and trimming were worked out from the DNA. The data contain approximately 250,000 clones, roughly 91% of them singletons. The sequence was collected from a man between 25 and 39 years old with COVID-19, enrolled during active disease. Sequenced input: peripheral blood.

CDR3 in amino acids: CASSSRGPGANVLTF. CDR3 nucleotides: TGTGCCAGCAGTTCCAGGGGGCCTGGGGCCAACGTCCTGACTTTC. J is TRBJ2-6 and V is TRBV6-5; 8 bases map to TRBD1. Looked up from germline, CDR1 is MNHEY and CDR2 is SVGAGI. CDR3 length: 15 amino acids. Trimming at V came to 4 bases and at J to 2 bases, leaving 1 base not matched to a gene.